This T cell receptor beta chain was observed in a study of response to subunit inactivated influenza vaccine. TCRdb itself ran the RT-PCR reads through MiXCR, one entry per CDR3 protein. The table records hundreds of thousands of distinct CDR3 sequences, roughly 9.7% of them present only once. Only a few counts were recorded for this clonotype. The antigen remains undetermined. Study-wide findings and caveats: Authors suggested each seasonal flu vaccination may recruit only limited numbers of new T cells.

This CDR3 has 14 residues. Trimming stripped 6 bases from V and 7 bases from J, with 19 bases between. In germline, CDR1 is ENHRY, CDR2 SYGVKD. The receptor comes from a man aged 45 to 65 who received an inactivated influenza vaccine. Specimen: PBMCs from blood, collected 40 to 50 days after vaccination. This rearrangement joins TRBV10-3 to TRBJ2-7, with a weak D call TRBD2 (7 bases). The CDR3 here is CAIRGGTRGGEQYF. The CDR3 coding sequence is TGTGCCATCAGAGGCGGGACAAGGGGGGGGGAGCAGTACTTC.